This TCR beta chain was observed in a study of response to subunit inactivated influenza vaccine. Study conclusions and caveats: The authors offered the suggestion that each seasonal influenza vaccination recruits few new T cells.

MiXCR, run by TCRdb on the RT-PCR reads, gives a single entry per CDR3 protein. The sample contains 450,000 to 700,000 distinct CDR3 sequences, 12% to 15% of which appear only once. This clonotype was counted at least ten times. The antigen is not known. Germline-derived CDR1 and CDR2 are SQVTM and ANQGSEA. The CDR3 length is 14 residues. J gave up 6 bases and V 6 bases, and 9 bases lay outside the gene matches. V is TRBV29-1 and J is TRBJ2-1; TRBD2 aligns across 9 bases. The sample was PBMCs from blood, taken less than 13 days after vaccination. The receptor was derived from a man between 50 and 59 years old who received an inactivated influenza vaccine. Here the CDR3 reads CSVESGRMGNEQFF. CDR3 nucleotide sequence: TGCAGCGTGGAAAGCGGGAGGATGGGCAATGAGCAGTTCTTC.